This is a list of T cell receptor beta chains from one sample in a study of cytomegalovirus exposure and HLA in healthy donors. Profiled with immunoSEQ multiplex PCR; TCRdb holds only in-frame clones, not every one. The table gives 200,000 to 250,000 clones; the top ten clones make up roughly 0.89% of it. The sample taken for sequencing was PBMCs. The receptor source for this set is a woman in her twenties or thirties in good health and CMV-seropositive. Both conserved end residues are part of each CDR3. D genes are given only for firm matches.

v_call: TRBV7-7
j_call: TRBJ2-7
d_call: TRBD2
cdr3_aa: CASSSLTASGGIYEQYF
cdr3_nt: TGTGCCAGCAGCTCCCTTACGGCCAGCGGGGGGATCTACGAGCAGTACTTC

v_call: TRBV5-4
j_call: TRBJ1-6
d_call: TRBD1
cdr3_aa: CASSFDFRGLSPLHF
cdr3_nt: TGTGCCAGCAGCTTTGACTTCAGGGGGCTTTCACCCCTCCACTTT

v_call: TRBV5-1
j_call: TRBJ2-7
d_call: TRBD1
cdr3_aa: CASSLVVGTGVWEQYF
cdr3_nt: TGCGCCAGCAGCTTGGTTGTCGGGACAGGTGTGTGGGAGCAGTACTTC

v_call: TRBV4-3
j_call: TRBJ2-3
d_call: NA
cdr3_aa: CASSQGIMRTDTQYF
cdr3_nt: TGCGCCAGCAGCCAAGGCATAATGAGGACAGATACGCAGTATTTT

v_call: TRBV25-1
j_call: TRBJ2-3
d_call: TRBD2
cdr3_aa: CASSEWGGVRTDTQYF
cdr3_nt: TGTGCCAGCAGTGAATGGGGGGGAGTCCGCACAGATACGCAGTATTTT

v_call: TRBV27
j_call: TRBJ2-7
d_call: TRBD2
cdr3_aa: CASRRTSGDAYEQYF
cdr3_nt: TGTGCCAGCAGAAGGACTAGCGGGGACGCCTACGAGCAGTACTTC

v_call: TRBV27
j_call: TRBJ1-2
d_call: TRBD1
cdr3_aa: CASSPTGGDYGYTF
cdr3_nt: TGTGCCAGCAGTCCCACAGGGGGCGACTATGGCTACACCTTC

v_call: TRBV5-4
j_call: TRBJ2-3
d_call: NA
cdr3_aa: CASSFSERDTQYF
cdr3_nt: TGTGCCAGCAGCTTTAGCGAGCGAGATACGCAGTATTTT

v_call: TRBV29-1
j_call: TRBJ2-5
d_call: NA
cdr3_aa: CSVQGMWETQYF
cdr3_nt: TGCAGCGTTCAGGGGATGTGGGAGACCCAGTACTTC

v_call: TRBV4-3
j_call: TRBJ1-2
d_call: TRBD1
cdr3_aa: CASSQHGTEENYGYTF
cdr3_nt: TGCGCCAGCAGCCAACACGGGACAGAAGAAAACTATGGCTACACCTTC

v_call: TRBV9
j_call: TRBJ2-3
d_call: NA
cdr3_aa: CASSVSGGLTDTQYF
cdr3_nt: TGTGCCAGCAGCGTATCCGGAGGGTTGACAGATACGCAGTATTTT

v_call: TRBV7-2
j_call: TRBJ2-1
d_call: TRBD2
cdr3_aa: CASSLAGTSASYNEQFF
cdr3_nt: TGTGCCAGCAGCTTAGCTGGGACTAGCGCTTCCTACAATGAGCAGTTCTTC

v_call: TRBV9
j_call: TRBJ2-3
d_call: TRBD2
cdr3_aa: CASSVATSGSADTQYF
cdr3_nt: TGTGCCAGCAGCGTGGCGACTAGCGGGAGCGCAGATACGCAGTATTTT

v_call: TRBV5-1
j_call: TRBJ2-5
d_call: TRBD1
cdr3_aa: CASSPAGDRGETQYF
cdr3_nt: TGCGCCAGCAGCCCCGCCGGGGACAGGGGTGAGACCCAGTACTTC

v_call: TRBV18
j_call: TRBJ2-3
d_call: NA
cdr3_aa: CASSLRSGGTDTQYF
cdr3_nt: TGTGCCAGCTCACTTAGATCAGGTGGCACAGATACGCAGTATTTT

v_call: TRBV10-3
j_call: TRBJ2-2
d_call: NA
cdr3_aa: CAINGDIANTGELFF
cdr3_nt: TGTGCCATCAACGGCGACATTGCGAACACCGGGGAGCTGTTTTTT

v_call: TRBV27
j_call: TRBJ2-7
d_call: TRBD2
cdr3_aa: CASSNQGGSNEQYF
cdr3_nt: TGTGCCAGCAGTAATCAAGGCGGGAGTAATGAGCAGTACTTC

v_call: TRBV27
j_call: TRBJ2-7
d_call: NA
cdr3_aa: CASSLADTLYRHEQYF
cdr3_nt: TGTGCCAGCAGTTTAGCTGACACCCTCTACCGCCACGAGCAGTACTTC

v_call: TRBV2
j_call: TRBJ1-6
d_call: NA
cdr3_aa: CASSSDIYNSPLHF
cdr3_nt: TGTGCCAGCAGCAGCGATATTTATAATTCACCCCTCCACTTT

v_call: TRBV6-1
j_call: TRBJ2-5
d_call: TRBD2
cdr3_aa: CASSEFRTSGGEETQYF
cdr3_nt: TGTGCCAGCAGTGAATTTAGGACTAGCGGGGGGGAGGAGACCCAGTACTTC

v_call: TRBV2
j_call: TRBJ2-1
d_call: TRBD2
cdr3_aa: CASTPGLAGDPANNEQFF
cdr3_nt: TGTGCCAGTACACCGGGACTAGCGGGGGATCCGGCCAACAATGAGCAGTTCTTC

v_call: TRBV5-1
j_call: TRBJ2-7
d_call: TRBD1
cdr3_aa: CASSLAGGAPYEQYF
cdr3_nt: TGCGCCAGCAGCTTGGCAGGGGGCGCCCCCTACGAGCAGTACTTC

v_call: TRBV18
j_call: TRBJ1-4
d_call: NA
cdr3_aa: CASSPGAIEKLFF
cdr3_nt: TGTGCCAGCTCACCGGGGGCGATCGAAAAACTGTTTTTT

v_call: TRBV5-1
j_call: TRBJ1-6
d_call: NA
cdr3_aa: CASSLREGGGSPLHF
cdr3_nt: TGCGCCAGCAGCTTGCGGGAGGGAGGTGGTTCACCCCTCCACTTT

v_call: TRBV2
j_call: TRBJ2-7
d_call: NA
cdr3_aa: CASKSGNMYHEQYF
cdr3_nt: TGTGCCAGCAAGTCGGGGAACATGTACCACGAGCAGTACTTC

v_call: TRBV7-9
j_call: TRBJ2-4
d_call: NA
cdr3_aa: CASSLMGQGLDIQYF
cdr3_nt: TGTGCCAGCAGCTTAATGGGGCAGGGCTTGGACATTCAGTACTTC

v_call: TRBV6-5
j_call: TRBJ2-5
d_call: NA
cdr3_aa: CASTGETQYF
cdr3_nt: TGTGCCAGCACGGGTGAGACCCAGTACTTC

v_call: TRBV10-2
j_call: TRBJ1-4
d_call: TRBD1
cdr3_aa: CASSYRGSNEKLFF
cdr3_nt: TGCGCCAGCAGTTACAGGGGGAGTAATGAAAAACTGTTTTTT

v_call: TRBV5-4
j_call: TRBJ2-5
d_call: TRBD2
cdr3_aa: CASSWTSGIETQYF
cdr3_nt: TGTGCCAGCAGTTGGACTAGCGGGATTGAGACCCAGTACTTC

v_call: TRBV10-1
j_call: TRBJ2-7
d_call: NA
cdr3_aa: CASSEGPSHEQYF
cdr3_nt: TGCGCCAGCAGTGAAGGCCCTAGCCACGAGCAGTACTTC

v_call: TRBV10-2
j_call: TRBJ2-7
d_call: TRBD1
cdr3_aa: CASSGGRGYEQYF
cdr3_nt: TGCGCCAGCAGTGGGGGCAGGGGGTACGAGCAGTACTTC

v_call: TRBV5-1
j_call: TRBJ1-2
d_call: TRBD1
cdr3_aa: CASSLESGGGGYTF
cdr3_nt: TGCGCCAGCAGCTTGGAGTCAGGGGGCGGTGGCTACACCTTC

v_call: TRBV7-8
j_call: TRBJ2-4
d_call: TRBD2
cdr3_aa: CASSLGLAGEIDIQYF
cdr3_nt: TGTGCCAGCAGCCTCGGACTAGCGGGAGAGATAGACATTCAGTACTTC

v_call: TRBV29-1
j_call: TRBJ1-1
d_call: NA
cdr3_aa: CSVEDVPYSEAFF
cdr3_nt: TGCAGCGTTGAAGATGTACCGTACTCTGAAGCTTTCTTT

v_call: TRBV7-8
j_call: TRBJ2-7
d_call: NA
cdr3_aa: CASSSRGTQYEQYF
cdr3_nt: TGTGCCAGCAGCTCCCGTGGCACCCAGTACGAGCAGTACTTC

v_call: TRBV27
j_call: TRBJ2-1
d_call: NA
cdr3_aa: CASSLSGGQYNEQFF
cdr3_nt: TGTGCCAGCAGTTTATCCGGGGGACAGTACAATGAGCAGTTCTTC

v_call: TRBV18
j_call: TRBJ1-2
d_call: TRBD1
cdr3_aa: CASSPATGVGDYGYTF
cdr3_nt: TGTGCCAGCTCACCAGCTACAGGGGTTGGGGACTATGGCTACACCTTC

v_call: TRBV6-5
j_call: TRBJ1-1
d_call: TRBD1
cdr3_aa: CASSSNTGGNTEAFF
cdr3_nt: TGTGCCAGCAGTTCAAATACAGGGGGCAACACTGAAGCTTTCTTT

v_call: TRBV5-4
j_call: TRBJ2-5
d_call: TRBD1
cdr3_aa: CASSGTGAQETQYF
cdr3_nt: TGTGCCAGCAGCGGCACAGGGGCCCAAGAGACCCAGTACTTC

v_call: TRBV19
j_call: TRBJ2-3
d_call: NA
cdr3_aa: CASSLQLAVRADTQYF
cdr3_nt: TGTGCCAGTAGCTTGCAACTAGCAGTAAGGGCAGATACGCAGTATTTT

v_call: TRBV27
j_call: TRBJ2-7
d_call: TRBD1
cdr3_aa: CASSKAGTGDMSSYEQYF
cdr3_nt: TGTGCCAGCAGCAAAGCGGGGACAGGGGACATGAGCTCCTACGAGCAGTACTTC

v_call: TRBV5-4
j_call: TRBJ2-3
d_call: NA
cdr3_aa: CASSLKTDTQYF
cdr3_nt: TGTGCCAGCAGCCTTAAAACAGATACGCAGTATTTT

v_call: TRBV7-2
j_call: TRBJ2-7
d_call: NA
cdr3_aa: CASSQTGFDEQYF
cdr3_nt: TGTGCCAGCAGTCAAACAGGGTTCGACGAGCAGTACTTC

v_call: TRBV2
j_call: TRBJ1-1
d_call: NA
cdr3_aa: CASTREEGTEAFF
cdr3_nt: TGTGCCAGCACTAGAGAGGAGGGCACTGAAGCTTTCTTT

v_call: TRBV5-1
j_call: TRBJ1-1
d_call: NA
cdr3_aa: CASSLGQASAAPLSSKF
cdr3_nt: TGCGCCAGCAGCTTGGGACAGGCCTCAGCAGCCCCCCTTAGTTCAAAATTT

v_call: TRBV5-1
j_call: TRBJ1-2
d_call: TRBD1
cdr3_aa: CASSLGTGFLSNYGYTF
cdr3_nt: TGCGCCAGCAGCTTAGGGACAGGGTTTTTATCTAACTATGGCTACACCTTC

v_call: TRBV7-9
j_call: TRBJ2-5
d_call: NA
cdr3_aa: CASSPRVGSRHFETQYF
cdr3_nt: TGTGCCAGCAGCCCGCGGGTAGGCTCGCGCCACTTCGAGACCCAGTACTTC

v_call: TRBV25-1
j_call: TRBJ2-2
d_call: NA
cdr3_aa: CASSASGTGELFF
cdr3_nt: TGTGCCAGCAGTGCCTCAGGCACCGGGGAGCTGTTTTTT

v_call: TRBV2
j_call: TRBJ2-5
d_call: NA
cdr3_aa: CASSEGKYQETQYF
cdr3_nt: TGTGCCAGCAGTGAGGGCAAGTACCAAGAGACCCAGTACTTC

v_call: TRBV11-2
j_call: TRBJ2-5
d_call: NA
cdr3_aa: CASSLERYGQETQYF
cdr3_nt: TGTGCCAGCAGCTTAGAACGCTACGGCCAAGAGACCCAGTACTTC

v_call: TRBV6-5
j_call: TRBJ1-1
d_call: NA
cdr3_aa: CASSRNTVNTEAFF
cdr3_nt: TGTGCCAGCAGTCGGAATACAGTGAACACTGAAGCTTTCTTT

v_call: TRBV7-9
j_call: TRBJ1-5
d_call: NA
cdr3_aa: CASSLADQPQHF
cdr3_nt: TGTGCCAGCAGCTTGGCAGATCAGCCCCAGCATTTT

v_call: TRBV30
j_call: TRBJ1-2
d_call: TRBD1
cdr3_aa: CAWSVPGQGRGYTF
cdr3_nt: TGTGCCTGGAGTGTCCCGGGACAGGGGCGCGGCTACACCTTC

v_call: TRBV19
j_call: TRBJ2-7
d_call: TRBD2
cdr3_aa: CASSMPSGRAISYEQYF
cdr3_nt: TGTGCCAGTAGTATGCCTAGCGGGAGGGCCATTTCCTACGAGCAGTACTTC

v_call: TRBV18
j_call: TRBJ1-6
d_call: NA
cdr3_aa: CASSPPGSPNSPLHF
cdr3_nt: TGTGCCAGCTCACCCCCTGGGAGCCCAAATTCACCCCTCCACTTT

v_call: TRBV5-8
j_call: TRBJ1-1
d_call: NA
cdr3_aa: CASSRTVMNTEAFF
cdr3_nt: TGTGCCAGCAGCCGGACAGTCATGAACACTGAAGCTTTCTTT

v_call: TRBV23-1
j_call: TRBJ1-4
d_call: NA
cdr3_aa: CASSHRQSPNEKLFF
cdr3_nt: TGCGCCAGCAGTCATCGACAGAGCCCTAATGAAAAACTGTTTTTT

v_call: TRBV15
j_call: TRBJ1-4
d_call: NA
cdr3_aa: CATSRQGVNEKLFF
cdr3_nt: TGTGCCACCAGCAGACAGGGTGTGAACGAAAAACTGTTTTTT

v_call: TRBV12-5
j_call: TRBJ2-1
d_call: TRBD1
cdr3_aa: CASGLVGGTGDPNEQFF
cdr3_nt: TGTGCTAGTGGTTTGGTAGGGGGGACAGGGGATCCCAATGAGCAGTTCTTC